One T cell receptor (beta chain) is described in this entry. TCRdb's copy holds only in-frame clones and misses some; the assay was immunoSEQ multiplex PCR. The sample shows 200,000 to 250,000 clones, roughly 80% of them seen only once. Germline V gene lookup returns CDR1 SEHNR and CDR2 FQNEAQ (reference sequence). V shed 3 bases, J shed 9 bases, and the junction held 10 bases outside the gene matches. The CDR3 is 16 amino acids. The sample comes from a study of blood T cell repertoires in COVID-19. The sample comprised PBMCs or T cells enriched from blood (not recorded which). This rearrangement joins TRBV7-9 to TRBJ2-2; 10 bases agree with TRBD2. The sequence was obtained from a woman in her 40s who had been exposed to COVID-19. The CDR3 sequence: CASSLESGGAFRELFF. The DNA of the CDR3 is TGTGCCAGCAGCTTGGAAAGCGGGGGGGCCTTCCGGGAGCTGTTTTTT.